The 13 T cell receptor beta chains given below trace back to one sample, sequenced in a study of T cell responses to AZD1222 COVID-19 vaccine. Method: immunoSEQ multiplex PCR; TCRdb's copy keeps in-frame clones and lacks some. The table records fewer than 85,000 clones, 88% of them present only once. The sample consisted of peripheral blood, taken 28 days after the second dose of the MenACWY control vaccine. These receptors all stem from an adult who received the MenACWY meningococcal vaccine as a control.

CDR3 coding DNA: TGCGCCAGCAGCCAAGATCAGGACACTGAAGCTTTCTTT. Translating it yields CASSQDQDTEAFF. The V and J genes are TRBV4-1 and TRBJ1-1, with D uncertain. This CDR3 spans 13 amino acids. V was trimmed by 0 bases and J by 3 bases, leaving 5 bases between them. Germline loops: CDR1 MGHRA, CDR2 YSYEKL.

This chain links TRBV28 with TRBJ2-5; D is perhaps TRBD1 (6 bases). The V end was cut by 4 bases, the J end by 5 bases, with 17 bases between. The CDR3 runs to 15 residues. CDR1 and CDR2 (germline): MDHEN, SYDVKM. The CDR3 here is CASSSTGFRRETQYF. The CDR3 nucleotides are TGTGCCAGCAGTTCGACAGGTTTCCGCCGGGAGACCCAGTACTTC.

V is TRBV19 and J is TRBJ2-1; D not certain. V was pared by 3 bases and J by 5 bases, with 11 bases between. The CDR3 spans 14 residues. Germline V lookup: CDR1 LNHDA, CDR2 SQIVND (reference sequence). CDR3 nucleotide sequence: TGTGCCAGTAGTATCGGGCAGGCCAACAATGAGCAGTTCTTC. Its protein is CASSIGQANNEQFF.

The chain combines TRBV5-4 with TRBJ1-5; possible D gene TRBD1, 6 bases. CDR1 is SGHNT and CDR2 is YYREEE in the germline V gene (reference sequence). V lost 3 bases and J lost 13, with 17 bases in between. There are 13 residues in the CDR3. The CDR3 DNA reads as TGTGCCAGCAGCTCCGGGACATCAGACCAACAGCATTTT. Protein: CASSSGTSDQQHF. Full variable domain (remainder filled in from reference TRBV5-4 and TRBJ1-5): ETGVTQSPTHLIKTRGQQVTLRCSSQSGHNTVSWYQQALGQGPQFIFQYYREEENGRGNFPPRFSGLQFPNYSSELNVNALELDDSALYLCASSSGTSDQQHFGDGTRLSIL.

The rearrangement joins TRBV3-1 (or the pseudogene TRBV3-2) to TRBJ2-2; unclear D gene. The V gene's germline CDR1 is LGHDT and CDR2 YNNKEL (reference sequence). This CDR3 is built from 14 residues. V lost 7 bases and J 1 base, leaving 10 bases between the germline ends. The DNA for the CDR3 is TGTGCCAGCATTTGGCCTCAGAACACCGGGGAGCTGTTTTTT. This sequence encodes CASIWPQNTGELFF.

This chain connects TRBV15 to TRBJ1-2; D is possibly TRBD1 (5 bases). The germline V gene has CDR1 LNHNV and CDR2 YYDKDF (reference sequence). V lost 5 bases to trimming and J lost 3 bases, with 22 bases between them. The CDR3 length is 17 residues. CDR3 DNA sequence: TGTGCCACCAGCCCCATCCGAGAGGGCAGGGAGGACTATGGCTACACCTTC. Its translation is CATSPIREGREDYGYTF.

This clone was seen a single time. V usage is TRBV6-5 and J usage is TRBJ1-2, with TRBD1 identical over 7 bases. The CDR3 runs 14 residues. Germline lookup yields CDR1 MNHEY and CDR2 SVGAGI. Trimming at V came to 6 bases and at J to 4 bases, leaving 8 bases not matched to a gene. CDR3 nucleotide sequence: TGTGCCAGCAGACAATCAGGGGGATTCTATGGCTACACCTTC. Translation gives CASRQSGGFYGYTF.

This clone was detected once. V and J are TRBV18 and TRBJ2-7; weak D call: TRBD1 (5 bases). The ends were cut back, 0 bases at V and 5 bases at J, with 14 bases in the middle. CDR1 and CDR2 from the germline V gene are KGHSH and LQKENI. This CDR3 comprises 15 residues. CDR3 DNA: TGTGCCAGCTCACCACCAAACGGCGAAGGGGACGAGCAGTACTTC. Its protein product is CASSPPNGEGDEQYF.

The chain couples TRBV6-5 to TRBJ2-7; D tentatively fits TRBD1 or TRBD2 (5 bases each). The CDR3 is 12 residues long. The germline gives CDR1 MNHEY, CDR2 SVGAGI. With 6 bases removed from V and 2 bases from J, the gap between germline ends came to 8 bases. The CDR3 protein is CASRRDPYEQYF. CDR3 bases: TGTGCCAGCAGGAGGGACCCCTACGAGCAGTACTTC.

The V gene is TRBV7-2, the J gene TRBJ1-6; TRBD1 is a possible D gene (5 bases). CDR3 length equals 13 residues. Trimming cost V 4 bases and J 10 bases, with 11 bases left between them. Per germline, CDR1 SGHTA and CDR2 FQGNSA. The CDR3 nucleotides read TGTGCCAGCAGCTCCGCAGGGAGCTCACCCCTCCACTTT. Its translation: CASSSAGSSPLHF.

The chain uses TRBV27 and TRBJ2-7; D gene ambiguous. Germline assignment: CDR1 MNHEY and CDR2 SMNVEV (reference sequence). The V gene lost 3 bases and the J gene lost 4 bases, with 10 bases spanning the gap. This CDR3 region has 13 residues. The CDR3 region has the DNA TGTGCCAGCAGTTTCTCGAACAGATACGAGCAGTACTTC. Translation gives CASSFSNRYEQYF.

This rearrangement joins TRBV5-8 to TRBJ2-7; the D gene is possibly TRBD1 (6 bases). The CDR3 covers 17 residues. Looked up from germline, CDR1 is SGHTS and CDR2 is YDEGEE. V lost 2 bases to trimming and J lost 6 bases, with 24 bases between them. In nucleotides, the CDR3 is TGTGCCAGCAGCTTTCCTCCGGGACACCCGTCTCGTGGCGAGCAGTACTTC. As protein: CASSFPPGHPSRGEQYF. The full variable domain, its missing parts supplied by reference TRBV5-8 and TRBJ2-7, is EAGVTQSPTHLIKTRGQQATLRCSPISGHTSVYWYQQALGLGLQFLLWYDEGEERNRGNFPPRFSGRQFPNYSSELNVNALELEDSALYLCASSFPPGHPSRGEQYFGPGTRLTVT.

The chain is built from TRBV4-1 and TRBJ2-3, with D possibly matching TRBD1 (5 bases). CDR3 size: 15 residues. Germline V gene sequence: CDR1 MGHRA, CDR2 YSYEKL. Between the trimmed V and J ends, which lost 1 base and 2 bases, there was a span of 10 bases. CDR3 bases: TGCGCCAGCAGCCAAGCGCAGGGCTACACAGATACGCAGTATTTT. Protein product: CASSQAQGYTDTQYF.